Presented here are 32 T cell receptor beta chains from one specimen sequenced in a study of shared clonotypes between healthy human individuals. This table comes from immunoSEQ multiplex PCR, and its TCRdb copy is limited to in-frame clones, with some not included. Among roughly 700,000 clones listed, over 65% were seen once. Sequenced sample: memory CD4+ T cells sorted from blood. Subset meaning: CD45RA-negative fraction. All receptors derive from a woman younger than 45 in good health.

In this sample, this clone turned up a few times. CDR3 coding DNA: TGTGCCAGCAGCTTAGGACAGGGATACAATGAGCAGTTCTTC. Its translation: CASSLGQGYNEQFF. The chain uses TRBV7-9 and TRBJ2-1, with TRBD1 identical over 7 bases. There are 14 residues in the CDR3. The V and J ends lost 1 base and 4 bases, in that order; junction bases with no gene match: 1. The germline V gene encodes CDR1 SEHNR and CDR2 FQNEAQ (reference sequence).

The chain uses TRBV19 and TRBJ2-1; 11 positions agree with TRBD2. V shed 6 bases and J 1 base; nucleotides not matched to a gene: 17. CDR3 length: 20 amino acids. Germline loops: CDR1 LNHDA, CDR2 SQIVND (reference sequence). CDR3 region: CASSRRTSGRTPASYNEQFF. The CDR3 bases are TGTGCCAGTAGCCGTAGGACTAGCGGGCGAACCCCTGCGTCCTACAATGAGCAGTTCTTC.

A few counts support this clone. The sample carries other DNA sequences with the same CDR3. V usage is TRBV7-9 and J usage is TRBJ1-1, with a tentative D call TRBD1 (6 bases). In germline, CDR1 is SEHNR, CDR2 FQNEAQ (reference sequence). The CDR3 is 15 amino acids. The V end lost 4 bases, the J end lost 2 bases, and 14 bases lay between the germline ends. This CDR3 reads CASSSSTGANTEAFF. CDR3 in DNA: TGTGCCAGCAGCTCCTCAACGGGGGCTAACACTGAAGCTTTCTTT.

The rearrangement uses TRBV7-9 and TRBJ1-2; possibly TRBD1 for D (5 bases). V gave up 5 bases and J gave up 8 bases, with 21 bases separating them. The CDR3 has 15 residues. Germline CDR1 SEHNR, CDR2 FQNEAQ (reference sequence). This CDR3 is CASSPWGRTLEGYTF. The CDR3, as DNA: TGTGCCAGCAGCCCATGGGGGAGGACCCTTGAAGGCTACACCTTC. The entire variable domain, with the rest obtained from reference TRBV7-9 and TRBJ1-2, is as follows: DTGVSQNPRHKITKRGQNVTFRCDPISEHNRLYWYRQTLGQGPEFLTYFQNEAQLEKSRLLSDRFSAERPKGSFSTLEIQRTEQGDSAMYLCASSPWGRTLEGYTFGSGTRLTVV.

This clone was observed a few times. CDR3 sequence (DNA): TGTGCCAGCAGCTTAGGGACCAGTAGCAATCAGCCCCAGCATTTT. It codes for CASSLGTSSNQPQHF. The V call is TRBV7-8, the J call TRBJ1-5; D ambiguous. The CDR3 spans 15 residues. The V and J ends lost 1 base and 0 bases respectively, with 7 bases between them. Germline-derived CDR1 and CDR2 are SGHVS and FQNEAQ.

The chain uses TRBV5-1 and TRBJ2-6; a possible D gene is TRBD1 (7 bases). Germline V gene sequence: CDR1 SGHRS, CDR2 YFSETQ. The CDR3 sequence is 17 residues long. Deletions cut 3 bases from V and 2 bases from J, with 15 bases between. The CDR3 sequence is CASSSVFRGAGANVLTF. CDR3 in DNA: TGCGCCAGCAGCTCGGTCTTCAGGGGGGCTGGGGCCAACGTCCTGACTTTC. Based on the CDR3 plus reference TRBV5-1 and TRBJ2-6, the full variable domain is KAGVTQTPRYLIKTRGQQVTLSCSPISGHRSVSWYQQTPGQGLQFLFEYFSETQRNKGNFPGRFSGRQFSNSRSEMNVSTLELGDSALYLCASSSVFRGAGANVLTFGAGSRLTVL.

The chain joins TRBV4-2 to TRBJ2-5; D is possibly TRBD1 or TRBD2 (6 bases each). CDR3 length: 14 residues. Germline V gene sequence: CDR1 LGHNA, CDR2 YNFKEQ. V dropped 0 bases and J dropped 5 bases, with 10 bases sitting between them. CDR3 residues: CASSQERGRETQYF. The CDR3, as DNA: TGTGCCAGCAGCCAAGAAAGGGGGAGGGAGACCCAGTACTTC.

This clone has only a few counts. DNA of the CDR3: TGTGCCAGCAGCCCGGTGAACTACGAGCAGTACTTC. Translated, it gives CASSPVNYEQYF. This rearrangement joins TRBV11-2 to TRBJ2-7; D not certain. V was trimmed by 5 bases and J by 3 bases, leaving 8 bases between them. The CDR3 is 12 residues long. Germline V gene data show CDR1 as SGHAT and CDR2 as FQNNGV.

The J gene is TRBJ2-6, the V gene TRBV28; D might be TRBD1 (6 bases). V was cut by 7 bases and J by 2 bases, with 9 bases left in between. The CDR3 loop spans 14 amino acids. Germline V lookup: CDR1 MDHEN, CDR2 SYDVKM. The CDR3 reads CASMKGAGANVLTF. The CDR3, as DNA: TGTGCCAGCATGAAGGGGGCTGGGGCCAACGTCCTGACTTTC.

This clone was seen repeatedly, ten times or more. V is TRBV7-9 and J is TRBJ2-2, with D possibly being TRBD1 or TRBD2 (7 bases each). This CDR3 is built from 15 residues. The germline V and J ends were trimmed by 5 bases and 6 bases, with 16 bases remaining between them. Germline V lookup: CDR1 SEHNR, CDR2 FQNEAQ (reference sequence). The CDR3 sequence is CASSTQGGSAGELFF. The CDR3 DNA follows: TGTGCCAGCAGCACCCAGGGGGGGTCGGCCGGGGAGCTGTTTTTT.

Regarding this clone: This may arise from a read error, as a much more abundant clone is one base away. Other DNA sequences of this sample code for an identical CDR3. The chain carries TRBV7-8 and TRBJ2-2; D may be TRBD1 (6 bases). The CDR3 totals 14 residues. Germline V gives CDR1 SGHVS, CDR2 FQNEAQ. V lost 7 bases and J lost 1, with 10 bases in between. The CDR3 loop is CASTKGQNTGELFF. CDR3 DNA: TGTGCCAGCACCAAGGGACAGAACACCGGGGAGCTGTTTTTT.

CDR3 sequence: CSVTSPAGGSWTQYF. CDR3 in DNA: TGCAGCGTCACCTCTCCCGCGGGAGGGTCGTGGACCCAGTACTTC. This rearrangement joins TRBV29-1 to TRBJ2-5; 9 bases line up with TRBD2. CDR1 and CDR2 (germline): SQVTM, ANQGSEA. The CDR3 has 15 residues. V shed 6 bases, J shed 7 bases, and the junction held 15 bases outside the gene matches.

This clone was detected only once. Germline is not matched at one junction end, which may reflect a read error. This sequence joins TRBV6-4 and TRBJ2-7; 8 bases align to TRBD2. Looked up from germline, CDR1 is MRHNA and CDR2 is SNTAGT. CDR3 length: 18 residues. The CDR3 region has the DNA TGTGCCAGCAGTTACTCTGGTTCGGCGGGAGGCTCGGTCTACGAGCAGTACTTC. Protein sequence: CASSYSGSAGGSVYEQYF.

The chain employs TRBV2 and TRBJ2-3; D uncertain. Per germline, CDR1 SNHLY and CDR2 FYNNEI. V lost 7 bases and J 9 bases, leaving 23 bases between the germline ends. This CDR3 is built from 15 residues. CDR3 coding DNA: TGTGCCAGCATGAGAGAGCGATCACGTAAAGAGACGCAGTATTTT. Its translation: CASMRERSRKETQYF.

This clone was observed a handful of times. The gene calls are TRBV28 and TRBJ2-1, with 9 bases lining up with TRBD2. Germline V gene lookup returns CDR1 MDHEN and CDR2 SYDVKM. Trimming at V came to 4 bases and at J to 2 bases, leaving 0 bases not matched to a gene. The length of the CDR3 is 14 residues. In nucleotides, the CDR3 is TGTGCCAGCAGTTCTAGCGGGACCTACAATGAGCAGTTCTTC. Translation gives CASSSSGTYNEQFF.

The rearrangement joins TRBV5-1 to TRBJ2-1, with D unclear. Germline V gene lookup returns CDR1 SGHRS and CDR2 YFSETQ. V was trimmed by 2 bases and J by 7 bases, leaving 7 bases between them. CDR3 length equals 12 residues. This CDR3 is CASSFTLNEQFF. The CDR3 nucleotides read TGCGCCAGCAGCTTTACTCTAAATGAGCAGTTCTTC.

This sequence joins TRBV4-1 and TRBJ2-7; D perhaps matches TRBD1 (6 bases). In germline, CDR1 is MGHRA, CDR2 YSYEKL. Deletions cut 2 bases from V and 0 bases from J, with 14 bases between. The CDR3 covers 16 residues. The CDR3 nucleotides are TGCGCCAGCAGCCAAACTCCGGGACAAAACTCCTACGAGCAGTACTTC. Residues: CASSQTPGQNSYEQYF.

The rearrangement links TRBV18 to TRBJ2-7; 10 bases map to TRBD2. The CDR3 loop spans 15 amino acids. V lost 3 bases and J lost 3; bases outside the gene matches: 5. Germline CDR1 reads KGHSH; CDR2 reads LQKENI. The CDR3 region is CASSPLAGGHYEQYF. Written as DNA, the CDR3 is TGTGCCAGCTCACCCTTAGCGGGAGGACACTACGAGCAGTACTTC.

The chain employs TRBV11-2 and TRBJ1-4; 8 nucleotides line up with TRBD1. CDR1 and CDR2 (germline): SGHAT, FQNNGV. This CDR3 is built from 13 residues. V gave up 0 bases and J gave up 10 bases; unmatched junction bases: 1. The CDR3: CASSLEQGGKLFF. CDR3 DNA sequence: TGTGCCAGCAGCTTAGAACAGGGGGGAAAACTGTTTTTT.

The DNA for the CDR3 is TGTGCCAGCAGCGGCCGGGACGGCCGACGATATCAAGAGACCCAGTACTTC. This codes for CASSGRDGRRYQETQYF. The rearrangement joins TRBV11-2 to TRBJ2-5; the D gene could be TRBD1 or TRBD2 (5 bases each). Trimming left V 5 bases short and J 2 bases short, with 21 bases between. CDR1 is SGHAT and CDR2 is FQNNGV in the germline V gene. This CDR3 has 17 amino acids.

This clone has more than one count but fewer than ten. The rearrangement links TRBV5-4 to TRBJ2-1, with D possibly being TRBD2 (6 bases). The V end was cut by 1 base, the J end by 9 bases, with 17 bases between. This CDR3 is 15 amino acids long. Germline CDR1 SGHNT, CDR2 YYREEE (reference sequence). The chain's CDR3 is CASSLKSGGMSEQFF. The CDR3 DNA follows: TGTGCCAGCAGCTTGAAGTCTGGCGGGATGAGTGAGCAGTTCTTC. The variable domain in full, with the rest retrieved from reference TRBV5-4 and TRBJ2-1, is ETGVTQSPTHLIKTRGQQVTLRCSSQSGHNTVSWYQQALGQGPQFIFQYYREEENGRGNFPPRFSGLQFPNYSSELNVNALELDDSALYLCASSLKSGGMSEQFFGPGTRLTVL.

The gene calls are TRBV19 and TRBJ2-5; TRBD2 aligns across 10 bases. Germline V gives CDR1 LNHDA, CDR2 SQIVND (reference sequence). The ends lost 5 bases at V and 3 bases at J; junction bases unmatched: 9. The CDR3 sequence is 16 residues long. CDR3 coding DNA: TGTGCCAGTAGTGAGATAGCGGGAGGCTACGAAGAGACCCAGTACTTC. This codes for CASSEIAGGYEETQYF.

This clone was found once. V usage is TRBV19 and J usage is TRBJ2-5; D not certain. The V end lost 5 bases, the J end lost 1 base, and 14 bases lay between the germline ends. Germline CDR1 and CDR2: LNHDA and SQIVND (reference sequence). The CDR3 extends over 15 amino acids. Here the CDR3 reads CASSPARILQETQYF. The CDR3 nucleotides are TGTGCCAGTAGTCCCGCTCGGATACTCCAAGAGACCCAGTACTTC.

The V call is TRBV15, the J call TRBJ1-5, with D uncertain. Germline CDR1 reads LNHNV; CDR2 reads YYDKDF (reference sequence). The CDR3 runs 13 residues. Trimming removed 5 bases at V and 5 bases at J, with 10 bases between. CDR3 loop: CATSPQQDQPQHF. The CDR3 nucleotides are TGTGCCACCAGCCCACAGCAGGATCAGCCCCAGCATTTT.

V is TRBV28 and J is TRBJ2-7, with D unresolved. CDR3 size: 13 residues. The germline CDR1 and CDR2 sequences are MDHEN and SYDVKM. V lost 2 bases and J 7 bases, leaving 12 bases between the germline ends. In DNA form, the CDR3 reads TGTGCCAGCAGTTTACCCCACCTGGGGGAGCAGTACTTC. Encoded protein: CASSLPHLGEQYF.

This chain connects TRBV5-4 to TRBJ2-3; D might be TRBD1 (5 bases). Trimming took off 2 bases at V and 4 bases at J, with 14 bases between the two ends. The CDR3 sequence is 15 residues long. CDR1 and CDR2 from the germline V gene are SGHNT and YYREEE (reference sequence). The CDR3 nucleotides read TGTGCCAGCAGCTTTTCTGGGGCCAGGGCAGATACGCAGTATTTT. Protein sequence: CASSFSGARADTQYF. Full variable domain (missing parts from reference TRBV5-4 and TRBJ2-3): ETGVTQSPTHLIKTRGQQVTLRCSSQSGHNTVSWYQQALGQGPQFIFQYYREEENGRGNFPPRFSGLQFPNYSSELNVNALELDDSALYLCASSFSGARADTQYFGPGTRLTVL.

Comment on this clone: Since a far larger clone is one base different, this is likely a read error. Other nucleotide sequences in the sample specify the same CDR3. The CDR3 DNA is TGTGCTAGCACACAGGGGGCGTCGATGAACACTGAAGCTTTCTTT. Protein sequence: CASTQGASMNTEAFF. The chain has TRBV28 and TRBJ1-1, with 9 bases lining up with TRBD1. CDR1 and CDR2 (germline): MDHEN, SYDVKM. The CDR3 contains 15 residues.

This chain joins TRBV6-4 and TRBJ1-2; D gene uncertain. In germline, CDR1 is MRHNA, CDR2 SNTAGT. The V end lost 2 bases, the J end lost 7 bases, and 14 bases lay between the germline ends. The CDR3 runs 14 residues. The CDR3 is CASSDLDGVGGYTF. The CDR3, as DNA: TGTGCCAGCAGTGACCTGGACGGTGTGGGTGGCTACACCTTC.

This clone was counted at least ten times. The chain carries TRBV30 and TRBJ1-2, with D unresolved. This CDR3 has 11 residues. Germline-derived CDR1 and CDR2 are GTSNPN and SVGIG (reference sequence). Deletions cut 2 bases from V and 9 bases from J, with 10 bases between. The CDR3 bases are TGTGCCTGGAGTTCTTCCGGGAGCTACACCTTC. Protein product: CAWSSSGSYTF.

This clone was detected ten times or more. The V call is TRBV19, the J call TRBJ2-7; D tentatively reads TRBD1 or TRBD2 (5 bases each). Trimming took off 5 bases at V and 4 bases at J, with 15 bases between the two ends. CDR3 length: 14 residues. From germline, CDR1 is LNHDA and CDR2 SQIVND (reference sequence). CDR3 amino acids: CASSAMGRSYEQYF. CDR3 nucleotides: TGTGCCAGTAGTGCCATGGGACGGAGTTACGAGCAGTACTTC.

This chain joins TRBV5-6 and TRBJ1-4; no firm D call. The CDR3 covers 14 residues. V lost 4 bases to trimming and J lost 6 bases, with 13 bases between them. Germline V lookup: CDR1 SGHDT, CDR2 YYEEEE. CDR3 bases: TGTGCCAGCAGCCTCCGACCGGGAGATGAAAAACTGTTTTTT. This translates into CASSLRPGDEKLFF. Complete variable domain (other parts from reference TRBV5-6 and TRBJ1-4): DAGVTQSPTHLIKTRGQQVTLRCSPKSGHDTVSWYQQALGQGPQFIFQYYEEEERQRGNFPDRFSGHQFPNYSSELNVNALLLGDSALYLCASSLRPGDEKLFFGSGTQLSVL.

The rearrangement uses TRBV7-9 and TRBJ2-3, with 10 bases aligning to TRBD1. V gave up 5 bases and J gave up 5 bases; unmatched junction bases: 4. The CDR3 sequence is 14 residues long. Germline CDR1 is SEHNR and CDR2 is FQNEAQ (reference sequence). Written as DNA, the CDR3 is TGTGCCAGCAGCACGACAGGGGGCGTAGATACGCAGTATTTT. Translated: CASSTTGGVDTQYF. Complete variable domain (other parts from reference TRBV7-9 and TRBJ2-3): DTGVSQNPRHKITKRGQNVTFRCDPISEHNRLYWYRQTLGQGPEFLTYFQNEAQLEKSRLLSDRFSAERPKGSFSTLEIQRTEQGDSAMYLCASSTTGGVDTQYFGPGTRLTVL.